The 28 T cell receptor beta chains below come from one sample, sequenced in a study of metastatic and nonmetastatic thyroid tumors. MiXCR reprocessed the PCR reads for TCRdb. The sample consists of 27,000 or so clones, about 15% of them appearing once. Every patient underwent thyroid surgery untreated. Sequencing was done on a sample of blood. These receptor sequences come from a male donor with papillary thyroid cancer or a benign thyroid nodule (not recorded which). Some clones in this sample may be carry-over from other donors' samples.

This clone was found many times. The CDR3 sequence: CASSYGRSGADTGELFF. The CDR3 DNA follows: TGTGCCAGCAGTTACGGTAGGAGCGGGGCCGACACCGGGGAGCTGTTTTTT. The chain employs TRBV6-6 and TRBJ2-2; 7 bases match TRBD2. CDR3 length: 17 amino acids. From germline, CDR1 is MNHNY and CDR2 SVGAGI (reference sequence). J lost 3 bases, V lost 2 bases, and 9 bases had no gene match.

Details on this clone: The junction does not match germline at one end; this may be a read error. This chain links TRBV28 with TRBJ1-1, with 9 bases identical to TRBD1. The CDR3 length is 14 residues. CDR1 is MDHEN and CDR2 is SYDVKM in the germline V gene. The CDR3 nucleotides read TGTGCCAGCAGCCTACAGGGGGCCGCCACTGAATCTTTCTTT. It specifies CASSLQGAATESFF.

Comments on this clone: The missing conserved phenylalanine or tryptophan at the end of this CDR3 makes a read error likely. The chain recombines TRBV7-6 with TRBJ2-7, with D uncertain. CDR1 is SGHVS and CDR2 is FNYEAQ in the germline V gene. The CDR3 runs 13 residues. V shed 1 base and J shed 5 bases, with 9 bases lying between them. CDR3 residues: CASSLGVAHEQYS. The CDR3, as DNA: TGTGCCAGCAGCTTAGGGGTGGCCCACGAGCAGTACTCC.

Here the CDR3 DNA reads TGTGCCAGCTCGCCCGCCGGGGAAAAACTGTTTTTT. Amino acids: CASSPAGEKLFF. The chain combines TRBV18 with TRBJ1-4; D gene uncertain. This CDR3 region has 12 residues. Trimming removed 6 bases at V and 8 bases at J, with 10 bases between. Germline V CDR1 and CDR2: KGHSH, LQKENI.

The table lists this clone with many counts. V and J are TRBV7-6 and TRBJ2-7; possible D gene TRBD1, 5 bases. V was cut by 0 bases and J by 5 bases, with 8 bases left in between. Per the germline V gene, CDR1 is SGHVS and CDR2 is FNYEAQ. This CDR3 spans 13 amino acids. In DNA, the CDR3 is TGTGCCAGCAGCTTAGCAGGGGCGAACGAGCAGTACTTC. The encoded protein is CASSLAGANEQYF.

There are many counts of this clone. V is TRBV4-1 and J is TRBJ2-2; TRBD2 aligns across 10 bases. Germline CDR1 and CDR2: MGHRA and YSYEKL. The junction had 10 bases not matched to a gene; V was cut back by 1 base and J by 8 bases. The CDR3 is 17 residues long. The CDR3 is CASSQGGAGGNEGELFF. CDR3 nucleotides: TGCGCCAGCAGCCAAGGTGGAGCGGGGGGGAATGAAGGGGAGCTGTTTTTT.

This clone was counted ten times or more. The rearrangement links TRBV30 to TRBJ1-2, with D possibly TRBD1 on 5 matching bases. CDR1 and CDR2 (germline): GTSNPN, SVGIG (reference sequence). V was pared by 6 bases and J by 14 bases, with 22 bases between. This CDR3 region has 12 residues. As DNA, the CDR3 is TGTGCCTGCAGGGTTTTACCCCTGATGAAGACCTTC. It encodes CACRVLPLMKTF.

DNA for the CDR3: TGCGCCAGCAGCCTGGAACAGCAGGCCCGCACAGATACGCAGTATTTT. Translated: CASSLEQQARTDTQYF. The V gene is TRBV5-1, the J gene TRBJ2-3; D gene uncertain. Between the trimmed V and J ends, which lost 4 bases and 1 base, there was a span of 16 bases. The CDR3 runs 16 residues. Germline V gene lookup returns CDR1 SGHRS and CDR2 YFSETQ. The full variable domain, its missing parts supplied by reference TRBV5-1 and TRBJ2-3, is KAGVTQTPRYLIKTRGQQVTLSCSPISGHRSVSWYQQTPGQGLQFLFEYFSETQRNKGNFPGRFSGRQFSNSRSEMNVSTLELGDSALYLCASSLEQQARTDTQYFGPGTRLTVL.

This clone has at least ten counts. The V and J genes are TRBV29-1 and TRBJ1-2, with D uncertain. The germline V gene has CDR1 SQVTM and CDR2 ANQGSEA. The CDR3 has 13 residues. Between the trimmed V and J ends, which lost 0 bases and 2 bases, there was a span of 7 bases. Here the CDR3 DNA reads TGCAGCGTTGAAGAGGTACAGAACTATGGCTACACCTTC. This encodes CSVEEVQNYGYTF.

This clone has ten or more counts. This sequence joins TRBV5-1 and TRBJ1-3; D gene unclear. CDR1 is SGHRS and CDR2 is YFSETQ in the germline V gene. V was pared by 6 bases and J by 0 bases, with 13 bases between. The CDR3 sequence is 15 residues long. CDR3 coding DNA: TGCGCCAGCACTGGCGACGGGAGCTCTGGAAACACCATATATTTT. It translates to CASTGDGSSGNTIYF.

This clone was found many times. The chain joins TRBV4-1 to TRBJ1-2; the D gene is possibly TRBD1 (6 bases). CDR1 and CDR2 (germline): MGHRA, YSYEKL. Trimming left V 0 bases short and J 4 bases short, with 18 bases between. The length of the CDR3 is 17 residues. CDR3: CASSQDQSRDTFYGYTF. As DNA, the CDR3 is TGCGCCAGCAGCCAAGATCAGTCGAGGGACACCTTCTATGGCTACACCTTC.

This clone has more than one count but fewer than ten. CDR3 coding DNA: TGTGCCAACAGCTTTGGGAATAACTATGGCTACACCTTC. It yields the protein CANSFGNNYGYTF. V and J are TRBV27 and TRBJ1-2, with no clear D. Germline lookup yields CDR1 MNHEY and CDR2 SMNVEV (reference sequence). V was pared by 10 bases and J by 1 base, with 13 bases between. The CDR3 runs to 13 residues.

V gene TRBV4-1 combines with J gene TRBJ2-7, with 9 bases fitting TRBD1. The CDR3 contains 16 residues. The V gene's germline CDR1 is MGHRA and CDR2 YSYEKL. The junction had 4 bases not matched to a gene; V was cut back by 0 bases and J by 1 base. The CDR3 reads CASSQDRGTGSYEQYF. CDR3 nucleotides: TGCGCCAGCAGCCAAGATCGAGGGACAGGGTCCTACGAGCAGTACTTC.

At least ten counts were recorded for this clone. The chain employs TRBV20-1 and TRBJ2-2; perhaps TRBD2 as D (6 bases). V was trimmed by 0 bases and J by 6 bases, leaving 17 bases between them. CDR3 length equals 16 residues. From germline, CDR1 is DFQATT and CDR2 SNEGSKA (reference sequence). CDR3 nucleotides: TGCAGTGCTAGAGATGCGGCCGGGGGAGCACCCGGGGAGCTGTTTTTT. Translated: CSARDAAGGAPGELFF.

This chain joins TRBV20-1 and TRBJ2-1; TRBD1 agrees at 9 bases. V trimming: 6 bases; J trimming: 0 bases; junction bases outside the gene matches: 3. This CDR3 region has 14 residues. The germline gives CDR1 DFQATT, CDR2 SNEGSKA (reference sequence). CDR3 protein: CSARTGVSYNEQFF. DNA of the CDR3: TGCAGTGCGCGGACAGGGGTCTCCTACAATGAGCAGTTCTTC.

Many counts were recorded for this clone. The chain carries TRBV7-9 and TRBJ2-7; possible D gene TRBD1, 5 bases. Germline assignment: CDR1 SEHNR and CDR2 FQNEAQ (reference sequence). CDR3 size: 14 residues. V was pared by 1 base and J by 3 bases, with 10 bases between. In DNA form, the CDR3 reads TGTGCCAGCAGCTTAGGACAGCTCTTCTACGAGCAGTACTTC. As protein: CASSLGQLFYEQYF.

This clone was seen many times. The rearrangement joins TRBV27 to TRBJ1-1; possible D gene TRBD1, 6 bases. Looked up from germline, CDR1 is MNHEY and CDR2 is SMNVEV (reference sequence). The CDR3 contains 16 residues. V gave up 3 bases and J gave up 4 bases, with 18 bases separating them. CDR3 sequence: CASSFFPRQVPTEAFF. The CDR3 DNA reads TGTGCCAGCAGTTTTTTCCCGAGACAGGTACCCACTGAAGCTTTCTTT.

Comment on this clone: A much larger clone lies a single base off, so this may be a read error. V gene TRBV20-1 combines with J gene TRBJ2-2; TRBD2 is a possible D gene (7 bases). V shed 7 bases and J shed 4 bases, with 16 bases lying between them. Germline V gene lookup returns CDR1 DFQATT and CDR2 SNEGSKA (reference sequence). The CDR3 length is 14 residues. The CDR3 coding sequence is TGCAGTGACGTCAAGGGGGGGTCCACCGGGGAGCTGTTTTTT. The encoded protein is CSDVKGGSTGELFF.

The chain combines TRBV5-4 with TRBJ2-5, with D tentatively TRBD2 (6 bases). V lost 10 bases and J lost 3, with 19 bases in between. CDR3 length: 14 amino acids. Germline V lookup: CDR1 SGHNT, CDR2 YYREEE (reference sequence). CDR3 in DNA: TGTGCCGGCATCTTGGCCTCTAGCGAAGAGACCCAGTACTTC. Encoded protein: CAGILASSEETQYF.

There are many counts of this clone. V is TRBV3-1 and J is TRBJ2-1; D unclear. Germline loops: CDR1 LGHDT, CDR2 YNNKEL (reference sequence). V lost 6 bases and J 9 bases, leaving 9 bases between the germline ends. The CDR3 is 11 amino acids. CDR3 DNA sequence: TGTGCCAGCAGGGTTAGAAGTGAGCAGTTCTTC. This encodes CASRVRSEQFF.

The chain uses TRBV7-3 and TRBJ2-1, with 10 bases matching TRBD2. This CDR3 spans 17 amino acids. Per the germline V gene, CDR1 is SGHTA and CDR2 is FQGTGA. V dropped 4 bases and J dropped 8; count of bases not matched to a gene: 14. The CDR3 DNA follows: TGTGCCAGCAGCTCCCACGTAGCGGGGGGCCTACGAGATGAGCAGTTCTTC. Its translation: CASSSHVAGGLRDEQFF. The variable domain in full, completed from reference TRBV7-3 and TRBJ2-1, reads GAGVSQTPSNKVTEKGKYVELRCDPISGHTALYWYRQSLGQGPEFLIYFQGTGAADDSGLPNDRFFAVRPEGSVSTLKIQRTERGDSAVYLCASSSHVAGGLRDEQFFGPGTRLTVL.

The table lists this clone with many counts. V is TRBV7-2 and J is TRBJ2-7; D is perhaps TRBD1 (6 bases). The CDR3 runs to 15 residues. Germline values: CDR1 SGHTA, CDR2 FQGNSA. Trimming pared 4 bases from V and 6 bases from J, leaving 19 bases between. Here the CDR3 reads CASSSGAFLISEQYF. In nucleotides, the CDR3 is TGTGCCAGCAGCTCAGGGGCCTTCCTGATTAGCGAGCAGTACTTC.

Ten or more counts support this clone. The rearrangement links TRBV15 to TRBJ2-1; D unclear. The CDR3 loop spans 11 amino acids. In germline, CDR1 is LNHNV, CDR2 YYDKDF (reference sequence). V was cut by 8 bases and J by 7 bases, with 9 bases left in between. DNA for the CDR3: TGTGCCACCTGGGTTCCTAATGAGCAGTTCTTC. Residues: CATWVPNEQFF. The whole variable domain, filled in from reference TRBV15 and TRBJ2-1, reads DAMVIQNPRYQVTQFGKPVTLSCSQTLNHNVMYWYQQKSSQAPKLLFHYYDKDFNNEADTPDNFQSRRPNTSFCFLDIRSPGLGDTAMYLCATWVPNEQFFGPGTRLTVL.

In its sample, this clone was seen many times. The rearrangement links TRBV11-3 to TRBJ2-2, with 8 bases lining up with TRBD1. CDR1 and CDR2 (germline): SGHNT, YENEEA. The CDR3 has 16 residues. V was pared by 7 bases and J by 0 bases, with 7 bases of the junction left unmatched. CDR3 sequence (DNA): TGTGCCAGCACTTCAGGGGGCAGAGCGAACACCGGGGAGCTGTTTTTT. It specifies CASTSGGRANTGELFF.

This clone was observed at least ten times. The chain combines TRBV5-5 with TRBJ2-5; D is uncertain. From germline, CDR1 is SGHKS and CDR2 YYEKEE (reference sequence). V lost 4 bases and J 4 bases, leaving 5 bases between the germline ends. The CDR3 totals 11 residues. For the CDR3, the DNA is TGTGCCAGCAGCCCCCTAGAGACCCAGTACTTC. It codes for CASSPLETQYF.

This clone occurred a few times. This chain connects TRBV12-3 or TRBV12-4 to TRBJ2-5; TRBD1 matches at 7 bases. The CDR3 has 13 amino acids. Losses at the gene ends were 5 bases for V and 2 bases for J; bases not matched to a gene: 2. CDR3 loop: CASSLGQQETQYF. The CDR3 DNA reads TGTGCCAGCAGTCTGGGACAGCAAGAGACCCAGTACTTC.

This clone was counted ten times or more. J is TRBJ2-4 and V is TRBV12-3 or TRBV12-4; possible D gene TRBD2, 6 bases. The CDR3 runs 12 residues. The ends were cut back, 8 bases at V and 1 base at J, with 6 bases in the middle. The CDR3 sequence is CASGGAKNIQYF. The CDR3 DNA reads as TGTGCCAGCGGGGGGGCCAAAAACATTCAGTACTTC.

This clone was counted many times. The rearrangement joins TRBV2 to TRBJ2-5; D might be TRBD1 or TRBD2, each matching 5 bases. Trimming took 8 bases from V and 1 from J, leaving 14 bases between them. This CDR3 has 14 residues. Looked up from germline, CDR1 is SNHLY and CDR2 is FYNNEI. CDR3 residues: CASGGKVFQETQYF. The CDR3 nucleotides read TGTGCCAGCGGGGGTAAGGTCTTCCAAGAGACCCAGTACTTC.